The rows below give T cell receptor beta chains drawn from one sample of a study of blood T cells in healthy people across ages. Each CDR3 protein gets one entry after TCRdb re-called the 5' RACE reads with MiXCR. The sample shows hundreds of thousands of distinct CDR3 sequences, approximately 44% of them seen only once. The source material was blood. Receptors were obtained from a man aged 55-75 years in good health. Each CDR3 is given with its conserved first and last residue. A D gene is named only where the DNA matches it firmly. Only some rows state a clone size, as once, few, many or a class for expanded clones.

TRBD1,few,TRBV24-1,TRBJ2-1,CATSERGLNEQFF,TGTGCCACCAGTGAAAGGGGGCTCAATGAGCAGTTCTTC
.,.,TRBV3-1,TRBJ2-5,CASSQETVHETQYF,TGTGCCAGCAGCCAAGAAACGGTTCATGAGACCCAGTACTTC
.,.,TRBV7-8,TRBJ1-4,CASSLGPRDSNEKLFF,TGTGCCAGCAGCTTAGGGCCCCGGGATTCTAATGAAAAACTGTTTTTT
TRBD1,few,TRBV2,TRBJ1-5,CASSTDRERQPQHF,TGTGCCAGCAGTACCGACAGGGAACGTCAGCCCCAGCATTTT
.,.,TRBV6-1,TRBJ2-7,CASSKGLYEQYF,TGTGCCAGCAGTAAGGGTCTCTACGAGCAGTACTTC
.,few,TRBV14,TRBJ2-7,CASSQGTASYNEQYF,TGTGCCAGCAGCCAAGGGACAGCTTCCTACAATGAGCAGTACTTC
TRBD2,.,TRBV20-1,TRBJ2-3,CSARDRRSGAYTQYF,TGCAGTGCTAGAGATCGGCGTAGCGGGGCGTATACGCAGTATTTT
.,.,TRBV2,TRBJ2-1,CASRDRNEQFF,TGTGCCAGCCGGGATCGGAATGAGCAGTTCTTC
.,.,TRBV14,TRBJ1-4,CASSQDPGNEKLFF,TGTGCCAGCAGCCAAGATCCAGGGAACGAAAAACTGTTTTTT
TRBD2,.,TRBV4-1,TRBJ2-3,CASSHDGGATDTQYF,TGCGCCAGCAGCCACGACGGGGGGGCCACAGATACGCAGTATTTT
.,.,TRBV5-1,TRBJ2-1,CANTPAGSRYNEQFF,TGCGCCAACACTCCCGCAGGTAGCCGGTACAATGAGCAGTTCTTC
TRBD1,few,TRBV5-1,TRBJ2-7,CASSAGTGILEQYF,TGCGCCAGCAGCGCCGGGACAGGGATTCTCGAGCAGTACTTC
TRBD1,few,TRBV6-2/TRBV6-3,TRBJ2-1,CASSYPPGTGSHEQFF,TGTGCCAGCAGTTACCCTCCCGGGACAGGGTCCCATGAGCAGTTCTTC
TRBD1,few,TRBV12-3/TRBV12-4,TRBJ2-5,CASSSTGAGETQYF,TGTGCCAGCAGTTCGACAGGGGCGGGGGAGACCCAGTACTTC
.,.,TRBV7-2,TRBJ2-5,CASSPGGFQTQYF,TGTGCCAGCAGCCCCGGCGGATTTCAGACCCAGTACTTC
.,.,TRBV20-1,TRBJ2-5,CSARASRGAVQETQYF,TGCAGTGCTAGAGCTTCTAGAGGGGCGGTTCAAGAGACCCAGTACTTC
.,once,TRBV12-3/TRBV12-4,TRBJ1-6,CASSLTMFLSYNSPLHF,TGTGCCAGCAGTTTGACAATGTTCCTCTCCTATAATTCACCCCTCCACTTT
.,.,TRBV5-1,TRBJ2-1,CASSYSGTYSEQFF,TGCGCCAGCAGCTACTCCGGGACTTACAGTGAGCAGTTCTTC
TRBD2,.,TRBV2,TRBJ2-7,CASRLSGSSYEQYF,TGTGCCAGCAGGCTTAGCGGGAGCTCCTACGAGCAGTACTTC
.,.,TRBV2,TRBJ2-7,CASQGETFRVPLGTYEQYF,TGTGCCAGCCAGGGAGAGACATTTCGGGTTCCCTTAGGAACGTACGAGCAGTACTTC
TRBD2,.,TRBV7-9,TRBJ2-1,CASSTQAGTKNEQFF,TGTGCCAGCAGCACCCAGGCGGGGACTAAAAATGAGCAGTTCTTC
TRBD2,.,TRBV20-1,TRBJ2-5,CSARDWASGVGQETQYF,TGCAGTGCTAGAGATTGGGCTAGCGGGGTGGGACAAGAGACCCAGTACTTC
.,.,TRBV28,TRBJ1-1,CASTPGRPNTEAFF,TGTGCCAGCACCCCGGGGCGCCCGAACACTGAAGCTTTCTTT
TRBD1,.,TRBV6-5,TRBJ2-6,CASSYSPGQGAQAFGANVLTF,TGTGCCAGCAGTTACTCACCGGGACAGGGGGCGCAAGCGTTTGGGGCCAACGTCCTGACTTTC
TRBD2,few,TRBV5-1,TRBJ2-3,CASSSVWTSGGLDTQYF,TGCGCCAGCAGCTCCGTATGGACTAGCGGGGGTTTAGATACGCAGTATTTT
.,.,TRBV11-2,TRBJ2-5,CASSSPEETQYF,TGTGCCAGCAGCTCTCCTGAAGAGACCCAGTACTTC
TRBD1,few,TRBV20-1,TRBJ2-5,CSSKRTGRETQYF,TGCAGTTCTAAAAGGACAGGTAGAGAGACCCAGTACTTC
TRBD1,.,TRBV7-9,TRBJ1-6,CASSPPGQGAYSPLHF,TGTGCCAGCAGCCCGCCGGGGCAGGGGGCATATTCACCCCTCCACTTT
.,.,TRBV12-3/TRBV12-4,TRBJ1-2,CASRARGNYGYTF,TGTGCCAGCAGAGCTCGGGGGAACTATGGCTACACCTTC
.,.,TRBV7-3,TRBJ1-5,CASSPPGGGSQPQHF,TGTGCCAGCAGCCCCCCGGGTGGGGGGTCTCAGCCCCAGCATTTT
.,.,TRBV15,TRBJ2-7,CATSRTENTYEQYF,TGTGCCACCAGCAGGACAGAAAATACCTACGAGCAGTACTTC
.,.,TRBV6-5,TRBJ1-6,CASSFAKGIKNSPLHF,TGTGCCAGCAGTTTTGCCAAAGGGATAAAGAATTCACCCCTCCACTTT
.,many,TRBV7-4,TRBJ2-4,CASSLYSGGWGEESNIQYF,TGTGCCAGCAGCTTATACTCCGGGGGTTGGGGGGAAGAGTCGAACATTCAGTACTTC
TRBD2,.,TRBV7-2,TRBJ2-2,CASRRSGTANTGELFF,TGTGCCAGCAGACGTAGCGGGACCGCGAACACCGGGGAGCTGTTTTTT
.,.,TRBV6-2/TRBV6-3,TRBJ2-7,CASSGRGTYSYEQYF,TGTGCCAGCAGTGGCAGGGGAACTTACTCCTACGAGCAGTACTTC
.,.,TRBV20-1,TRBJ2-1,CSARVRDESCNEQFF,TGCAGTGCTAGAGTGCGGGACGAGTCCTGCAATGAGCAGTTCTTC
.,.,TRBV4-3,TRBJ2-2,CASSAGQGGGELFF,TGCGCCAGCAGCGCTGGCCAGGGTGGGGGGGAGCTGTTTTTT
.,few,TRBV7-2,TRBJ2-3,CASSFPRGDTQYF,TGTGCCAGCAGCTTTCCGAGGGGGGATACGCAGTATTTT
.,.,TRBV5-5,TRBJ2-7,CASSLSTVGYEQYF,TGTGCCAGCAGCTTATCGACAGTGGGCTACGAGCAGTACTTC
.,once,TRBV20-1,TRBJ2-3,CSAPGEWAQYF,TGCAGTGCGCCGGGGGAGTGGGCGCAGTATTTT
TRBD1,.,TRBV7-2,TRBJ1-5,CASRDRGVHQPQHF,TGTGCCAGCAGGGACAGGGGGGTGCATCAGCCCCAGCATTTT
.,.,TRBV28,TRBJ1-2,CASSLIGGRDYGYTF,TGTGCCAGCAGTTTAATCGGGGGGCGAGACTATGGCTACACCTTC
.,few,TRBV5-1,TRBJ2-7,CASSLASANSEQYF,TGCGCCAGCAGCTTGGCGAGCGCGAACTCCGAGCAGTACTTC
TRBD2,few,TRBV9,TRBJ2-5,CASSVSGGGKETQYF,TGTGCCAGCAGCGTATCCGGGGGGGGAAAAGAGACCCAGTACTTC
TRBD2,.,TRBV9,TRBJ2-4,CASGGEADIQYF,TGTGCCAGTGGGGGGGAAGCGGACATTCAGTACTTC
.,few,TRBV3-1,TRBJ1-2,CASSQDELGNYGYTF,TGTGCCAGCAGCCAAGATGAGTTAGGGAACTATGGCTACACCTTC
.,few,TRBV12-3/TRBV12-4,TRBJ2-5,CASSFNHAETQYF,TGTGCCAGCAGTTTTAATCACGCAGAGACCCAGTACTTC
TRBD2,.,TRBV5-6,TRBJ2-7,CASSQTGTSDSYEQYF,TGTGCCAGCAGCCAGACCGGGACTAGCGACTCCTACGAGCAGTACTTC
.,few,TRBV27,TRBJ1-1,CASSAAFF,TGTGCCAGCAGCGCTGCTTTCTTT
.,.,TRBV6-5,TRBJ2-1,CASSYKYVHSEVDEQFF,TGTGCCAGCAGTTACAAATACGTACACTCCGAGGTTGATGAGCAGTTCTTC
.,few,TRBV6-2/TRBV6-3,TRBJ2-7,CASQNRDTCLYEQYF,TGTGCCAGCCAGAACCGGGACACCTGCCTGTACGAGCAGTACTTC
.,.,TRBV28,TRBJ2-6,CASSPRVLSGANVLTF,TGTGCCAGCAGTCCCAGGGTCCTCTCTGGGGCCAACGTCCTGACTTTC
TRBD1,few,TRBV2,TRBJ2-7,CASREDRARGEQYF,TGTGCCAGCAGGGAGGACAGGGCCCGCGGCGAGCAGTACTTC
.,.,TRBV7-6,TRBJ2-1,CASSSELDGRGSSYNEQFF,TGTGCCAGCAGCTCAGAACTGGACGGGCGGGGAAGCTCCTACAATGAGCAGTTCTTC
TRBD1,few,TRBV11-3,TRBJ2-1,CASRPNRGIGDEQFF,TGTGCCAGCAGACCAAACAGGGGGATCGGTGATGAGCAGTTCTTC